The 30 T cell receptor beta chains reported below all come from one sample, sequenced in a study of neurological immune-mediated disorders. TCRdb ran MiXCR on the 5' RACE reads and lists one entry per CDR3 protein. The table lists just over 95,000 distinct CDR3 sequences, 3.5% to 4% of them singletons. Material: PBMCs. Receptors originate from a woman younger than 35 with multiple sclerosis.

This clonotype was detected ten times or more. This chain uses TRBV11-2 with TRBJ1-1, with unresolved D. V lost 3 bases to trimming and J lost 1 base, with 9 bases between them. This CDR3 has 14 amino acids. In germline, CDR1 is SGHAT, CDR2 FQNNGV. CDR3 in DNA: TGTGCCAGCAGCTTTGTCGGCCCGAACACTGAAGCTTTCTTT. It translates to CASSFVGPNTEAFF.

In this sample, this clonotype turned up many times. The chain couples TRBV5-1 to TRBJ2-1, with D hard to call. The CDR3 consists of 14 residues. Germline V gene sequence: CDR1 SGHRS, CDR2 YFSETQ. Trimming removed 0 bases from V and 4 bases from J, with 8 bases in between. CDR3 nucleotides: TGCGCCAGCAGCTTGGATATGGAGTACAATGAGCAGTTCTTC. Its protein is CASSLDMEYNEQFF. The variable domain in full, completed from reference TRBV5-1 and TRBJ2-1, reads KAGVTQTPRYLIKTRGQQVTLSCSPISGHRSVSWYQQTPGQGLQFLFEYFSETQRNKGNFPGRFSGRQFSNSRSEMNVSTLELGDSALYLCASSLDMEYNEQFFGPGTRLTVL.

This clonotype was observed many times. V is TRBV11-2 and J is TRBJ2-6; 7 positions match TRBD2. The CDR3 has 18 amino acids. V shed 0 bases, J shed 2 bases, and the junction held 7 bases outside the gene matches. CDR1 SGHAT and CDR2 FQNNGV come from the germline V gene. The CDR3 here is CASSLDYWGGAGANVLTF. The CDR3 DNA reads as TGTGCCAGCAGCTTAGATTATTGGGGAGGGGCTGGGGCCAACGTCCTGACTTTC. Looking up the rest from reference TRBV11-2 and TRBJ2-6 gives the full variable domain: EAGVAQSPRYKIIEKRQSVAFWCNPISGHATLYWYQQILGQGPKLLIQFQNNGVVDDSQLPKDRFSAERLKGVDSTLKIQPAKLEDSAVYLCASSLDYWGGAGANVLTFGAGSRLTVL.

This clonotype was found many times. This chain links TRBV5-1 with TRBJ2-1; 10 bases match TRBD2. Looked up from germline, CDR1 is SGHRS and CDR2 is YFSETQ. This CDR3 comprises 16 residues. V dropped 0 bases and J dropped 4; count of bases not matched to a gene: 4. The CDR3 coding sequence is TGCGCCAGCAGCTTGGGGGGGACTAGCGAGTACAATGAGCAGTTCTTC. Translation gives CASSLGGTSEYNEQFF.

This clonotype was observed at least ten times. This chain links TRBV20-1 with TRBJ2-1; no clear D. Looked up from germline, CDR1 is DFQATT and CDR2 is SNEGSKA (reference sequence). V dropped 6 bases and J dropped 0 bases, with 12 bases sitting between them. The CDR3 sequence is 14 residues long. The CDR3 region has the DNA TGCAGTGCCCCAGACCGGAGCTCCTACAATGAGCAGTTCTTC. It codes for CSAPDRSSYNEQFF.

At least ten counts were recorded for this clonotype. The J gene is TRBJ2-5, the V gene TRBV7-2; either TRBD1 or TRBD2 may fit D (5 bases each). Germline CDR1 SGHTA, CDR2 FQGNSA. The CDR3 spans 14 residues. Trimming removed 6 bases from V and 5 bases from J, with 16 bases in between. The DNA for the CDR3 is TGTGCCAGCAGGATCTCAGGGAGTTGGGAGACCCAGTACTTC. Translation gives CASRISGSWETQYF.

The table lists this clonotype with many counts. The CDR3 DNA reads TGTGCCAGCAGTTACCAGCGGGGGGCGACTAGCACAGATACGCAGTATTTT. Encoded protein: CASSYQRGATSTDTQYF. This chain connects TRBV6-6 to TRBJ2-3; TRBD2 aligns across 9 bases. The CDR3 spans 17 residues. V shed 2 bases, J shed 0 bases, and the junction held 6 bases outside the gene matches. Germline CDR1 MNHNY, CDR2 SVGAGI (reference sequence).

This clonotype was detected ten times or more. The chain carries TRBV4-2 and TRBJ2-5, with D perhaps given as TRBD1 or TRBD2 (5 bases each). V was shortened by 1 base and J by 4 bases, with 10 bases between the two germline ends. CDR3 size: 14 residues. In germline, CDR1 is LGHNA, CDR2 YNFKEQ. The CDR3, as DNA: TGTGCCAGCAGCCAAGTGTCCGGGGCAGAGACCCAGTACTTC. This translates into CASSQVSGAETQYF.

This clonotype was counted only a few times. For the CDR3, the DNA is TGCGCCAGCAGCTTTGCAGGGGGCAATTCACCCCTCCACTTT. Amino acid sequence: CASSFAGGNSPLHF. The chain couples TRBV5-1 to TRBJ1-6, with TRBD1 matching 8 bases. This CDR3 is 14 amino acids long. Germline-derived CDR1 and CDR2 are SGHRS and YFSETQ. The J segment lost 7 bases and the V segment lost 2 bases, leaving 2 bases of the junction unmatched. The full variable domain, its missing parts supplied by reference TRBV5-1 and TRBJ1-6, is KAGVTQTPRYLIKTRGQQVTLSCSPISGHRSVSWYQQTPGQGLQFLFEYFSETQRNKGNFPGRFSGRQFSNSRSEMNVSTLELGDSALYLCASSFAGGNSPLHFGNGTRLTVT.

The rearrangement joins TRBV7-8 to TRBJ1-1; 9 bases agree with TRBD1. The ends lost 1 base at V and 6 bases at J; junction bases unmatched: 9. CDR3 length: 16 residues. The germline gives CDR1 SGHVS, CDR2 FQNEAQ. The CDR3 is CASSLDKDRGFAEAFF. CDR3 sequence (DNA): TGTGCCAGCAGCTTAGACAAGGACAGGGGATTCGCTGAAGCTTTCTTT.

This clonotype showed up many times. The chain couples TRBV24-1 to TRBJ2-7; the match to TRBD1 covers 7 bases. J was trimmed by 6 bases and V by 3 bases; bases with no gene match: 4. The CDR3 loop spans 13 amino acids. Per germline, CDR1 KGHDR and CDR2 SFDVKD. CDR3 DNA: TGTGCCACCAGTGATGGGGACAGCGCCGAGCAGTACTTC. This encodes CATSDGDSAEQYF.

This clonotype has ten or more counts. The CDR3 sequence is CASSLGGPQETQYF. CDR3 sequence (DNA): TGCGCCAGCAGCTTGGGCGGGCCCCAAGAGACCCAGTACTTC. The rearrangement links TRBV5-1 to TRBJ2-5, with D perhaps matching TRBD2 (5 bases). Per germline, CDR1 SGHRS and CDR2 YFSETQ. Trimming cost V 0 bases and J 1 base, with 7 bases left between them. This CDR3 region has 14 residues.

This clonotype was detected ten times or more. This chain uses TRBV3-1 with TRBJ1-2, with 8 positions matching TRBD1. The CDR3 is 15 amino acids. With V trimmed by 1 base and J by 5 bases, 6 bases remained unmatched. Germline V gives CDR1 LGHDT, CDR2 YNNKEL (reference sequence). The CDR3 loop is CASSQVGQASYGYTF. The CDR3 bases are TGTGCCAGCAGCCAAGTGGGACAGGCTTCTTATGGCTACACCTTC.

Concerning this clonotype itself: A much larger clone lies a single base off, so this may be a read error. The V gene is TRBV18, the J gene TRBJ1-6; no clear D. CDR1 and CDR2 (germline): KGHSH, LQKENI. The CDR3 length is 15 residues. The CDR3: CASSPLGPHNSHLHF. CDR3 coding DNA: TGTGCCAGCTCACCACTGGGCCCCCACAATTCACACCTCCACTTT.

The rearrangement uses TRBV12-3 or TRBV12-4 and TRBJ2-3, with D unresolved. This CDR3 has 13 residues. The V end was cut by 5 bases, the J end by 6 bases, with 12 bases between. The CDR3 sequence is CASSPGHGDTQYF. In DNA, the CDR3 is TGTGCCAGCAGTCCAGGTCACGGGGATACGCAGTATTTT.

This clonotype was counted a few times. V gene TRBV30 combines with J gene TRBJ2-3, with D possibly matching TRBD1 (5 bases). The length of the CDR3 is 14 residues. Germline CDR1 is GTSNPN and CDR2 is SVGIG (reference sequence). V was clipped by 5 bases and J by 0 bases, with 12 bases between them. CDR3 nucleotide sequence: TGTGCCTGGGGACACATCCTCAGCACAGATACGCAGTATTTT. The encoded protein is CAWGHILSTDTQYF. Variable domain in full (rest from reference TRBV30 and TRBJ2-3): SQTIHQWPATLVQPVGSPLSLECTVEGTSNPNLYWYRQAAGRGLQLLFYSVGIGQISSEVPQNLSASRPQDRQFILSSKKLLLSDSGFYLCAWGHILSTDTQYFGPGTRLTVL.

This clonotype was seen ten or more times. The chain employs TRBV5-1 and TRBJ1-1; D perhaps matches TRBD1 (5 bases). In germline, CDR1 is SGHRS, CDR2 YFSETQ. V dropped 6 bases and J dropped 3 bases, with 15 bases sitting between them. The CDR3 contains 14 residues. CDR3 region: CASKPGYWDTEAFF. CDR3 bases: TGCGCCAGCAAACCAGGGTACTGGGACACTGAAGCTTTCTTT.

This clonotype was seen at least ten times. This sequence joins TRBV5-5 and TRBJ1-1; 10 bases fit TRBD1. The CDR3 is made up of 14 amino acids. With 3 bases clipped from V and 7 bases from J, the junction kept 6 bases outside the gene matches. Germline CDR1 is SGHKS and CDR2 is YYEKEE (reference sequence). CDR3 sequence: CASSSRDRGREAFF. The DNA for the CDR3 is TGTGCCAGCAGCTCCCGGGACAGGGGACGTGAAGCTTTCTTT.

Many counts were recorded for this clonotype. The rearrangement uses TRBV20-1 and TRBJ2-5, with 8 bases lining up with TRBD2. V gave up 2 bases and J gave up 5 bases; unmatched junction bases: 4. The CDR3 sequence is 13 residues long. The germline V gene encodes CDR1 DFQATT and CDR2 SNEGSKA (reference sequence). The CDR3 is CSARSGGLETQYF. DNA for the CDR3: TGCAGTGCTAGATCGGGGGGGCTCGAGACCCAGTACTTC.

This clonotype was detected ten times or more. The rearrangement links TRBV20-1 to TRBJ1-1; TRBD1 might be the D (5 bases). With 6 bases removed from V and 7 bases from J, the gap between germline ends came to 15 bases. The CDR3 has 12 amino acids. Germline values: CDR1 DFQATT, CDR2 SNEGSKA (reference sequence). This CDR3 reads CSAGRGNVEAFF. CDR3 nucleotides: TGCAGTGCCGGACGGGGGAACGTTGAAGCTTTCTTT.

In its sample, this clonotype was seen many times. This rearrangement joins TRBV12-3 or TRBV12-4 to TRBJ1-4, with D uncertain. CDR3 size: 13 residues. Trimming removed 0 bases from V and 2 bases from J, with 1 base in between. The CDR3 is CASSLATNEKLFF. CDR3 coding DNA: TGTGCCAGCAGTTTAGCCACTAATGAAAAACTGTTTTTT.

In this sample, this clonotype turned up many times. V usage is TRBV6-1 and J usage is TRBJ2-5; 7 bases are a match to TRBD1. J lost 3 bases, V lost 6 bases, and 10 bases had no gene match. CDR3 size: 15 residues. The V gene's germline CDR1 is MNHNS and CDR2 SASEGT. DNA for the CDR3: TGTGCCAGCAGCAACGGATGGGACAGAAAAGAGACCCAGTACTTC. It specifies CASSNGWDRKETQYF.

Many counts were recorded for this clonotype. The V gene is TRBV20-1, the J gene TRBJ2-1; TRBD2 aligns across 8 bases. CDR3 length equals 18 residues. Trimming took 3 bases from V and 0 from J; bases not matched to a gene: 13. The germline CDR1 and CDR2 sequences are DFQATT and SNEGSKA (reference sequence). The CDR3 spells CSASGLSGGLSSYNEQFF. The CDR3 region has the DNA TGCAGTGCTAGTGGGTTGAGCGGGGGCCTGAGCTCCTACAATGAGCAGTTCTTC.

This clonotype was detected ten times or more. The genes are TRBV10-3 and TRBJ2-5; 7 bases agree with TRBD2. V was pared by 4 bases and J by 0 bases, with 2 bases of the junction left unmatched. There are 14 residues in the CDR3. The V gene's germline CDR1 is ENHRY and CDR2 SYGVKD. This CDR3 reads CAISGGRDQETQYF. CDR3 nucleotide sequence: TGTGCCATCAGTGGCGGGAGAGACCAAGAGACCCAGTACTTC.

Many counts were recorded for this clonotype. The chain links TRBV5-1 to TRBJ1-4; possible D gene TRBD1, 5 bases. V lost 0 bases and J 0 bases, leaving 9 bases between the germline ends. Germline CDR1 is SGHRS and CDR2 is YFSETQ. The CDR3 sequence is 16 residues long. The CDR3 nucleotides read TGCGCCAGCAGCTTGGGTGGGGCTGCAACTAATGAAAAACTGTTTTTT. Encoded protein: CASSLGGAATNEKLFF. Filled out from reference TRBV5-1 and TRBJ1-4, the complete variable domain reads KAGVTQTPRYLIKTRGQQVTLSCSPISGHRSVSWYQQTPGQGLQFLFEYFSETQRNKGNFPGRFSGRQFSNSRSEMNVSTLELGDSALYLCASSLGGAATNEKLFFGSGTQLSVL.

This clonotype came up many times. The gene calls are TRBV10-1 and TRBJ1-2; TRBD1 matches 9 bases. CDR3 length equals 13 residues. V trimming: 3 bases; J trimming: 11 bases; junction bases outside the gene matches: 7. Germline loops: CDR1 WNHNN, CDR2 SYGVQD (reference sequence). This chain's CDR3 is CASSDSGQGVYTF. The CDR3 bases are TGCGCCAGCAGTGATTCGGGACAGGGTGTATACACCTTC.

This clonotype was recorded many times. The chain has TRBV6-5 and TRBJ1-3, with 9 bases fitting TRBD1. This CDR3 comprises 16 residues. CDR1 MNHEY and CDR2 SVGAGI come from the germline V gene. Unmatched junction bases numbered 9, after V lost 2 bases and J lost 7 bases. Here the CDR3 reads CASSYQGQGLMNTIYF. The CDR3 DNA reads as TGTGCCAGCAGTTACCAAGGACAGGGGTTAATGAACACCATATATTTT.

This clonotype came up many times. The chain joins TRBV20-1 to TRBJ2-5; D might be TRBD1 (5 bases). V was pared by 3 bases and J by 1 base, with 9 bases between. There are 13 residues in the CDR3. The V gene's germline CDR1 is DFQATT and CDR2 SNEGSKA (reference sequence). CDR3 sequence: CSASDRLQETQYF. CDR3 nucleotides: TGCAGTGCTAGTGACAGACTCCAAGAGACCCAGTACTTC.

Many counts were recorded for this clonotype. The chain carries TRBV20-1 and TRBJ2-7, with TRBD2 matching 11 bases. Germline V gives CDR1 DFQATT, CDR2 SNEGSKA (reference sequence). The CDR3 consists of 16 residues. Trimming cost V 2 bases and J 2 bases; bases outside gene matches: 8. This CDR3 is CSARRFGTSGTYEQYF. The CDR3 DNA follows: TGCAGTGCTAGACGGTTCGGGACTAGCGGCACCTACGAGCAGTACTTC.

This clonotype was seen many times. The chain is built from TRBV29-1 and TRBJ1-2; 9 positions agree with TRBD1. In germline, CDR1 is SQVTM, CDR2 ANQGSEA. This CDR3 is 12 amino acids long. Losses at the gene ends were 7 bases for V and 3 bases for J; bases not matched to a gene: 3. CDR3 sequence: CSARDRDYGYTF. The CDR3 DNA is TGCAGCGCTCGGGACAGGGACTATGGCTACACCTTC.